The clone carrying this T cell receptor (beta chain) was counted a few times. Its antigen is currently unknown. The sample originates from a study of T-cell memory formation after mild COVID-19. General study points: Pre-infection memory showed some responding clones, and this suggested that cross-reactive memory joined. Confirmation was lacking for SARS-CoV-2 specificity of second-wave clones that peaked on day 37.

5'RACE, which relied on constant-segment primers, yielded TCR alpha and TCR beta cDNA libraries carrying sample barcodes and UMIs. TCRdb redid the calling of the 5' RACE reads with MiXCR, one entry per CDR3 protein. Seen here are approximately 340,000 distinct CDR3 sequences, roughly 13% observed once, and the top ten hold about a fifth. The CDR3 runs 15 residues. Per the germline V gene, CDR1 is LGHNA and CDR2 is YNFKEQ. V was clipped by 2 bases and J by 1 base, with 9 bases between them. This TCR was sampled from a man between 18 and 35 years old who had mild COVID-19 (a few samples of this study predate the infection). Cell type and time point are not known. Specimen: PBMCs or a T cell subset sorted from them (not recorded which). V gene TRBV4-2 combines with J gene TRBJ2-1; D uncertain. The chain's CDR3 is CASSQSIGSYNEQFF. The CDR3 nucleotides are TGTGCCAGCAGCCAAAGTATAGGGTCCTACAATGAGCAGTTCTTC.